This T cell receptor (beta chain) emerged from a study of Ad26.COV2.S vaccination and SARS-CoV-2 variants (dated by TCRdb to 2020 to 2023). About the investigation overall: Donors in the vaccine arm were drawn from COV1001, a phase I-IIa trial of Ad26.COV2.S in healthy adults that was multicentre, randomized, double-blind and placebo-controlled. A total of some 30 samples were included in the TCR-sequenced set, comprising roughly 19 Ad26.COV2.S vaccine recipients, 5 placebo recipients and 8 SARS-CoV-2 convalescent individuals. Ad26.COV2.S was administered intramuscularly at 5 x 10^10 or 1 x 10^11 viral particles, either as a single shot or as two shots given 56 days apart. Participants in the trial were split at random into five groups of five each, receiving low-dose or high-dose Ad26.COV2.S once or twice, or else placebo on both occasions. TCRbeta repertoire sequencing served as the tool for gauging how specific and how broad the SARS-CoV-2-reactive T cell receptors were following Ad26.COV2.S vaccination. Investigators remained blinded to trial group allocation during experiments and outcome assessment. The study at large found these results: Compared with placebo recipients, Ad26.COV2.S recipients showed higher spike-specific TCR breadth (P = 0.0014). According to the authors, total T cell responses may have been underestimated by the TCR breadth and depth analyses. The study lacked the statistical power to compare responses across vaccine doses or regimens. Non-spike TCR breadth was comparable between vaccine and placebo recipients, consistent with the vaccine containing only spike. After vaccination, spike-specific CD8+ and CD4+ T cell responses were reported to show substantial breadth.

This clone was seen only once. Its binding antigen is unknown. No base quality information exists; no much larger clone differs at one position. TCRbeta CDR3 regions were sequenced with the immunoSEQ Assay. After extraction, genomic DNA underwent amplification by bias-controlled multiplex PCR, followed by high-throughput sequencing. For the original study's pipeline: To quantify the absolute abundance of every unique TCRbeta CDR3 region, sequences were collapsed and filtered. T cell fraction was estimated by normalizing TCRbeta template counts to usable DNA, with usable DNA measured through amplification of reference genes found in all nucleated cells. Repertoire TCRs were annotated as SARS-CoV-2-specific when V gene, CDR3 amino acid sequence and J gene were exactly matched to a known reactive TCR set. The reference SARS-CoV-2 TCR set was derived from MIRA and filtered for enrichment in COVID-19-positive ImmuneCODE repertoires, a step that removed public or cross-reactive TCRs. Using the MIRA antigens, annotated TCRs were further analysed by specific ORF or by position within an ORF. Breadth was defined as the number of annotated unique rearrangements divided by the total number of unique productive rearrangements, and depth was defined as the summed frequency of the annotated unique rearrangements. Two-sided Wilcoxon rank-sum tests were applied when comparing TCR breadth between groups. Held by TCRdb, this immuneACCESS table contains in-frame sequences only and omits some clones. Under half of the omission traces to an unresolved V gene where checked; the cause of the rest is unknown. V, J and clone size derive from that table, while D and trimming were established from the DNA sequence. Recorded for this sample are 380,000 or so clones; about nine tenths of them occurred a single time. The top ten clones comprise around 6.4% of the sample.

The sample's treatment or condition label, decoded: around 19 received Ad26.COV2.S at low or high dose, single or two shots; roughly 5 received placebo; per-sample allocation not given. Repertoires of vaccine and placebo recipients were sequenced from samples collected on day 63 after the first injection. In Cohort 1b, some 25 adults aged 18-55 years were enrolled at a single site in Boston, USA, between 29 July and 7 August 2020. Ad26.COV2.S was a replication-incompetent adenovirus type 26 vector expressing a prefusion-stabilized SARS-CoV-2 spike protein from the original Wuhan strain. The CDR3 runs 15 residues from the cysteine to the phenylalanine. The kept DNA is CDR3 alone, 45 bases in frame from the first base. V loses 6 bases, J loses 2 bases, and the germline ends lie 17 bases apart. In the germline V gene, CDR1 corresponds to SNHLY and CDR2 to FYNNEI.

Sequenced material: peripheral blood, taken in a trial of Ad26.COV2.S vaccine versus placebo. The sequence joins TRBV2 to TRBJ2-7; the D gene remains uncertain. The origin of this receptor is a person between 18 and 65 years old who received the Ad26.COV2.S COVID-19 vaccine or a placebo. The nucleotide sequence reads TGTGCCAGCAGGAGGCAGTCCATTGGCACCTACGAGCAGTACTTC. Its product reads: CASRRQSIGTYEQYF.